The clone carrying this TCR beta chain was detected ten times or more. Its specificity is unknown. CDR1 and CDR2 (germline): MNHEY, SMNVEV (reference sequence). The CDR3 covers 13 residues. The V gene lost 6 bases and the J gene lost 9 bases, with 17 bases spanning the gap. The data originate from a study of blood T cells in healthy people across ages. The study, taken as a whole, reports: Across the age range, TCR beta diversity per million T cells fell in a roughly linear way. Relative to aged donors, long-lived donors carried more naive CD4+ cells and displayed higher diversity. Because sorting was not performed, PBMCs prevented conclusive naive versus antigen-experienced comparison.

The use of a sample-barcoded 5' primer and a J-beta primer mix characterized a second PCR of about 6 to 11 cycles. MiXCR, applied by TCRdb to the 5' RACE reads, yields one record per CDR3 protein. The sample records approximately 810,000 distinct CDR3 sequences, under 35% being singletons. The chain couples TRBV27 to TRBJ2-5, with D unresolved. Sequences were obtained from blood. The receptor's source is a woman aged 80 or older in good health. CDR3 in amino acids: CASREPLGSAQYF. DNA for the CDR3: TGTGCCAGCAGGGAGCCCCTGGGTTCGGCCCAGTACTTC.